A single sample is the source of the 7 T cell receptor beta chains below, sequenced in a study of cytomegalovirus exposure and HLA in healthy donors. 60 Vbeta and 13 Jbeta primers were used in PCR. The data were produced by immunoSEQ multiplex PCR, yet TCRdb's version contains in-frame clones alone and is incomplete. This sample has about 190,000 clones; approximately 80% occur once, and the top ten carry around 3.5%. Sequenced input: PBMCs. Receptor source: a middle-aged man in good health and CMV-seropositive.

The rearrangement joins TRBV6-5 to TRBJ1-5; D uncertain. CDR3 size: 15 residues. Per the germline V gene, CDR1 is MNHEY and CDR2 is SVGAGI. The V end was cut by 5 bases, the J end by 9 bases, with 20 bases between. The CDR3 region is CASSQTFEHARPQHF. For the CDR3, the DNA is TGTGCCAGCAGTCAAACGTTCGAGCATGCACGGCCCCAGCATTTT.

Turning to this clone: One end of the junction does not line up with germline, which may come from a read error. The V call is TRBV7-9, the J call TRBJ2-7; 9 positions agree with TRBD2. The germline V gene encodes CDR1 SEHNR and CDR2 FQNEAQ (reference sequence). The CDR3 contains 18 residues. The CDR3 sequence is CSSSTPRRASGNSYEQYF. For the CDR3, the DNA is TGTTCCAGCAGCACACCGCGGAGGGCTAGCGGGAACAGTTACGAGCAGTACTTC.

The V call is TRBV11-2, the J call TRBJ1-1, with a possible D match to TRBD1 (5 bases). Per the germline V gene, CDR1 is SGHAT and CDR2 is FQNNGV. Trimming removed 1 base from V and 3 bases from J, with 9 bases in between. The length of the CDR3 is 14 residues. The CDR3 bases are TGTGCCAGCAGCTTAGCGGGCAGGGACACTGAAGCTTTCTTT. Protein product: CASSLAGRDTEAFF.

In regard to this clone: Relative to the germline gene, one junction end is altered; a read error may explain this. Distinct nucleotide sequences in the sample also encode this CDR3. CDR3 in amino acids: CASRQTGAYNQPQHF. The CDR3 coding sequence is TGCGCCAGCAGACAGACAGGGGCCTACAATCAGCCCCAGCATTTT. The chain is built from TRBV6-1 and TRBJ1-5, with TRBD1 matching 8 bases. CDR1 is MNHNS and CDR2 is SASEGT in the germline V gene. The CDR3 spans 15 residues.

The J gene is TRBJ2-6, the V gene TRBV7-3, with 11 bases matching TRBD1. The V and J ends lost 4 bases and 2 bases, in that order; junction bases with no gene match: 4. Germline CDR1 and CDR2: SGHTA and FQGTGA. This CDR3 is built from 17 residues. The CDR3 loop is CASSSGQGAAGANVLTF. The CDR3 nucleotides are TGTGCCAGCAGCTCAGGACAGGGGGCAGCTGGGGCCAACGTCCTGACTTTC.

The CDR3, as DNA: TGTGCCAGCAGCCTTCCAGGGGCTGGGGCCAACGTCCTGACTTTC. This codes for CASSLPGAGANVLTF. The chain joins TRBV5-8 to TRBJ2-6; TRBD1 might be the D (6 bases). V lost 4 bases and J 2 bases, leaving 10 bases between the germline ends. CDR1 is SGHTS, CDR2 YDEGEE, per germline. The CDR3 totals 15 residues.

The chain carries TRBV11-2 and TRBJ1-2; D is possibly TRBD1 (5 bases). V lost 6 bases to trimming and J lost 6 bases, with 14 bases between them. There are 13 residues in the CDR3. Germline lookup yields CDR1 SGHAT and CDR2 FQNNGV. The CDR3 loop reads CASSFDSLNGYTF. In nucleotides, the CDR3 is TGTGCCAGCAGTTTCGACAGCCTAAATGGCTACACCTTC.